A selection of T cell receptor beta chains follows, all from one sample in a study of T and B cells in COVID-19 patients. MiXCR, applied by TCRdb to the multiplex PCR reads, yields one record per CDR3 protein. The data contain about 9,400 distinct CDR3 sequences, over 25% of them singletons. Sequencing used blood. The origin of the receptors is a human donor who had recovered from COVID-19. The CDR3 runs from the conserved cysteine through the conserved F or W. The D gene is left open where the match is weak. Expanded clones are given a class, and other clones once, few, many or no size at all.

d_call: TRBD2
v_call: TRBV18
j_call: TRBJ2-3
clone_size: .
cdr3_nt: TGTGCCAGCTCACCCCTTGCGGGGGGGAGCACAGATACGCAGTATTTT
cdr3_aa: CASSPLAGGSTDTQYF

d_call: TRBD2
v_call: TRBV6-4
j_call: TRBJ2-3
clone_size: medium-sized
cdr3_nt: TGTGCCAGCAGTGATCATAGCGGGGGCCAAGGAGATACGCAGTATTTT
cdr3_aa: CASSDHSGGQGDTQYF

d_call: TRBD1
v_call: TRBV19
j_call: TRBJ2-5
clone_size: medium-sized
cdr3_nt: TGTGCCAGTAGTCCCGGGGACAGGGGGCTTGAGACCCAGTACTTC
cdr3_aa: CASSPGDRGLETQYF

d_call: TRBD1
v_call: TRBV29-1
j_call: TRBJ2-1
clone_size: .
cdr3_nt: TGCAGCGTTGCGGCCGGGACAGGGGGGAATGAGCAGTTCTTC
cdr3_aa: CSVAAGTGGNEQFF

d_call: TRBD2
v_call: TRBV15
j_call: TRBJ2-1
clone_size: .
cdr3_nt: TGTGCCACCAGCAGATCGGGACTAGCGTTTGAGCAGTTCTTC
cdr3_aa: CATSRSGLAFEQFF

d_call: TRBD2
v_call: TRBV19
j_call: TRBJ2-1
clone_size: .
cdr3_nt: TGTGCCAGTAGTATTAGCGGGGGGGCCTATGAGCAGTTCTTC
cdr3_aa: CASSISGGAYEQFF

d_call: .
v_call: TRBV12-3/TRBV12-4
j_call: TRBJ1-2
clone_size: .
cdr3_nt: TGTGCCAGCAGTCCAGGACAGTCACTGGGCTACACCTTC
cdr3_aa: CASSPGQSLGYTF

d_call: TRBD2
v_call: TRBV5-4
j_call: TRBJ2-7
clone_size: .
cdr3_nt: TGTGCCAGCAGCAAAGAGGTAGTAGCGGGGCCGCGCGTCCCCTACGAGCAGTACTTC
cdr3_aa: CASSKEVVAGPRVPYEQYF

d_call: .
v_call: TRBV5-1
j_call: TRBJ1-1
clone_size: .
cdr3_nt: TGCGCCAGCAGCTCAACCTTATTTGAACCAAACACTGAAGCTTTCTTT
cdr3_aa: CASSSTLFEPNTEAFF

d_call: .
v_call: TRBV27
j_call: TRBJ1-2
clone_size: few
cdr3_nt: TGTGCCAGCATGTCAGGGAACTATGGCTACACCTTC
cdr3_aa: CASMSGNYGYTF

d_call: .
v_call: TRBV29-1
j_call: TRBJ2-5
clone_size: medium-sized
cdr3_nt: TGCAGCGCCATGATCTCGGCGGACAGTGGGCAAGAGACCCAGTACTTC
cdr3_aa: CSAMISADSGQETQYF

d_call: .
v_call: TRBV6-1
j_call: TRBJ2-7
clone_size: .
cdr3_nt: TGTGCCAGCATGCCAGGGAGCTCCTACGAGCAGTACTTC
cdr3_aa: CASMPGSSYEQYF